Listed below are T cell receptor beta chains from one sample, sequenced in a study of ipilimumab plus nivolumab after autologous stem cell transplantation. The table came from immunoSEQ multiplex PCR; TCRdb's copy has only in-frame clones and leaves some out. In the table there are about 43,000 clones, about 88% of which are singletons. The sequenced sample was PBMCs, obtained in a trial of ipilimumab plus nivolumab as post-transplant consolidation. The receptors shown here come from a male donor with multiple myeloma. CDR3s include the opening cysteine and the closing phenylalanine or tryptophan. The order of the fields is D gene, clone size, J gene, V gene, CDR3 DNA, CDR3 protein. A D gene is named only where the DNA matches it firmly. Not every row has a clone size; where given, it reads once, few, many or a size class.

>NA|few|TRBJ2-2|TRBV4-2
TGTGCCAGCAGCCAAGATTGGGACACCGGGGAGCTGTTTTTT
CASSQDWDTGELFF
>TRBD1|NA|TRBJ2-7|TRBV10-3
TGTGCCATCAGTGAGTCTATAGGGGGCGTTAACTACGAGCAGTACTTC
CAISESIGGVNYEQYF
>TRBD1|NA|TRBJ2-2|TRBV27
TGTGCCAGCAGTTCGGGACAGGGGATTTCTACCGGGGAGCTGTTTTTT
CASSSGQGISTGELFF
>NA|NA|TRBJ1-1|TRBV5-1
TGCGCCAGCAGCTTGGCCACAGGGTCGAGGACTGAAGCTTTCTTT
CASSLATGSRTEAFF
>TRBD2|NA|TRBJ2-1|TRBV9
TGTGCCAGCAGCGATGGACAGCGGGAGGCCCGGGCCAAGGAGCAGTTCTTC
CASSDGQREARAKEQFF
>TRBD2|NA|TRBJ2-5|TRBV29-1
TGCAGCGTTGAATCTAGCGGGGCACAAGAGACCCAGTACTTC
CSVESSGAQETQYF
>NA|once|TRBJ1-4|TRBV28
TGTGCCAGCAGTCCTCGGACCCAAACGGGGAATGAAAAACTGTTTTTT
CASSPRTQTGNEKLFF
>TRBD1|NA|TRBJ2-7|TRBV30
TGTGCCTGGAGTGTACCGGACAGGGAAGTTCGGGAGCAGTACTTC
CAWSVPDREVREQYF
>NA|NA|TRBJ2-7|TRBV7-3
TGTGCCAGCAGCTTCACCGGACTACCCGGCACCTACGAGCAGTACTTC
CASSFTGLPGTYEQYF
>TRBD1|NA|TRBJ1-4|TRBV27
TGTGCCAGCAGTTCGGACAGGGTCGGCGAAAAACTGTTTTTT
CASSSDRVGEKLFF
>NA|NA|TRBJ1-6|TRBV29-1
TGCAGCGTTCAACAGGGTAGCTCACCCCTCCACTTT
CSVQQGSSPLHF
>NA|NA|TRBJ2-5|TRBV4-1
TGCGCCAGCAGCCGAACTACAGGGCAACAAGAGACCCAGTACTTC
CASSRTTGQQETQYF
>NA|NA|TRBJ1-4|TRBV5-4
TGTGCCAGCAGCCTCTCGGGAACAGGGCTTCTTGCAACTAATGAAAAACTGTTTTTT
CASSLSGTGLLATNEKLFF
>TRBD2|NA|TRBJ2-1|TRBV7-3
TGTGCCAGCAGCTCCTCTCCAGCGGGAGCGAACAATGAGCAGTTCTTC
CASSSSPAGANNEQFF
>NA|NA|TRBJ2-7|TRBV5-1
TGCGCCAGCAGCTTGGCCCTGAGCTCCTACGAGCAGTACTTC
CASSLALSSYEQYF
>NA|NA|TRBJ2-2|TRBV9
TGTGCCAGCAGCCGTAATCTTGGGGGGGAGCTGTTTTTT
CASSRNLGGELFF
>NA|NA|TRBJ2-5|TRBV30
TGTGCCTGGTCGGGCCCGGCGAGAGAGACCCAGTACTTC
CAWSGPARETQYF
>NA|NA|TRBJ1-2|TRBV29-1
TGCAGCGTTGTGTCGGGCTTTCGAACCAACTATGGCTACACCTTC
CSVVSGFRTNYGYTF
>NA|NA|TRBJ2-7|TRBV25-1
TGTGCCACGAACGGGTGGGCAGGGGCACTCCTTGGCTACGAGCAGTACTTC
CATNGWAGALLGYEQYF
>NA|NA|TRBJ1-4|TRBV29-1
TGCAGCGTTTTACCTCGCGGGATTGATGCAACTAATGAAAAACTGTTTTTT
CSVLPRGIDATNEKLFF
>NA|NA|TRBJ2-7|TRBV14
TGTGCCAGCAGCGGCGGGATATACGAGCAGTACTTC
CASSGGIYEQYF
>NA|NA|TRBJ2-5|TRBV18
TGTGCCAGCTCACCGTGGGAGAAAGAGACCCAGTACTTC
CASSPWEKETQYF
>TRBD1|NA|TRBJ1-5|TRBV30
TGTGCCTGGAGTGTACGACAGGGGAGTGTGCAAAATCAGCCCCAGCATTTT
CAWSVRQGSVQNQPQHF
>NA|NA|TRBJ2-1|TRBV5-1
TGCGCCAGCAGCTTTGGGGGAAACAATGAGCAGTTCTTC
CASSFGGNNEQFF
>NA|NA|TRBJ2-7|TRBV20-1
TGCAGTGCTGGGGACTTATACGAGCAGTACTTC
CSAGDLYEQYF
>NA|few|TRBJ1-5|TRBV7-2
TGTGCCAGCAGCTTAGTCGGGGTAAGCAATCAGCCCCAGCATTTT
CASSLVGVSNQPQHF
>NA|NA|TRBJ1-4|TRBV2
TGTGCCAGCAGCCCGAATGAAAAACTGTTTTTT
CASSPNEKLFF
>NA|once|TRBJ1-4|TRBV4-1
TGCGCCAGCAGCCAAGAATCGGGGATCCCGAGGGAGGATGAAAAACTGTTTTTT
CASSQESGIPREDEKLFF
>TRBD1|NA|TRBJ1-1|TRBV12-5
TGTGCTAGTGGTTTGGTAGGTACGGACAGGAGCCCTGAAGCTTTCTTT
CASGLVGTDRSPEAFF
>TRBD1|NA|TRBJ1-2|TRBV6-1
TGTGCCAGCAGGACCCCAGGGGGCTATGGCTACACCTTC
CASRTPGGYGYTF
>TRBD2|NA|TRBJ2-2|TRBV9
TGTGCCAGCAGCGTAGAGATTAGCGGGGGTCCGAACACCGGGGAGCTGTTTTTT
CASSVEISGGPNTGELFF
>NA|NA|TRBJ1-2|TRBV7-2
TGTGCCAGCAGCCCCTTTTTGGGAGGACTCTCTGGCTACACCTTC
CASSPFLGGLSGYTF
>NA|few|TRBJ1-2|TRBV7-8
TGTGCCAGCGGAGGGAACTATGGCTACACCTTC
CASGGNYGYTF
>TRBD2|NA|TRBJ2-3|TRBV5-6
TGTGCCAGCAGCCTCTACGGGAGGGCCACAGATACGCAGTATTTT
CASSLYGRATDTQYF
>NA|NA|TRBJ1-2|TRBV10-3
TGTGCCATCAGTGAGTTTAACACCGGGGCTAACTATGGCTACACCTTC
CAISEFNTGANYGYTF
>NA|NA|TRBJ2-1|TRBV9
TGTGCCAGCAGCGTAGGACTGGAAGGGGGCAATGAGCAGTTCTTC
CASSVGLEGGNEQFF
>NA|NA|TRBJ2-7|TRBV29-1
TGCAGCACCCCACCGAGGCATGGGCCCTACGAGCAGTACTTC
CSTPPRHGPYEQYF
>TRBD2|NA|TRBJ2-1|TRBV5-4
TGTGCCAGCAGCTTGGAAACGGGAGGGCCTAATGAGCAGTTCTTC
CASSLETGGPNEQFF
>NA|NA|TRBJ2-5|TRBV2
TGTGCCAGCGGGCCTAGCACCTTGGGGGAGACCCAGTACTTC
CASGPSTLGETQYF
>TRBD1|NA|TRBJ2-3|TRBV19
TGTGCCAGTACGGACAGGGGCTTTTCCACAGATACGCAGTATTTT
CASTDRGFSTDTQYF
>NA|NA|TRBJ1-2|TRBV6-1
TGTGCCAGCAGTGAAGGGTGGCGGGTTTATGGCTACACCTTC
CASSEGWRVYGYTF
>NA|NA|TRBJ2-1|TRBV15
TGTGCCACGTCCCCCGGCACGAGGGGGGGAAATGAGCAGTTCTTC
CATSPGTRGGNEQFF
>TRBD2|NA|TRBJ2-1|TRBV30
TGTGCCTGGAGTGGACTAGCGGGGGGGAAAGGGGCCTACAATGAGCAGTTCTTC
CAWSGLAGGKGAYNEQFF
>NA|NA|TRBJ2-7|TRBV4-1
TGCGCCAGCAGCCCCCGGCCGCGAACCCCCTACGAGCAGTACTTC
CASSPRPRTPYEQYF
>NA|few|TRBJ1-1|TRBV27
TGTGCCAGCAGTCCCCCTGCTGGGGGAGAAGCTTTCTTT
CASSPPAGGEAFF
>NA|NA|TRBJ1-1|TRBV6-1
TGTGCCAGCAGTGACATCTCCACTGAAGCTTTCTTT
CASSDISTEAFF
>NA|NA|TRBJ2-3|TRBV4-1
TGCGCCAGCAGTCTGGTCAGTGGCACAGATACGCAGTATTTT
CASSLVSGTDTQYF
>NA|NA|TRBJ1-6|TRBV4-1
TGCGCCAGCACCAGAGGCCCAGGGTCCTATAATTCACCCCTCCACTTT
CASTRGPGSYNSPLHF
>TRBD1|once|TRBJ1-2|TRBV5-1
TGCGCCAGCAGCCGGAATTCGGGACAGTCTAACTATGGCTACACCTTC
CASSRNSGQSNYGYTF
>NA|NA|TRBJ2-3|TRBV29-1
TGCAGCGTCGGGTACAGGCCCGCCACAGATACGCAGTATTTT
CSVGYRPATDTQYF
>NA|NA|TRBJ2-1|TRBV28
TGTGCCAGCAGTTTAATTGCGTCCCCCTACGATTTTTTTAATGAGCAGTTCTTC
CASSLIASPYDFFNEQFF
>NA|NA|TRBJ1-3|TRBV29-1
TGCAGCGTCAGGAGCTCTGGAAACACCATATATTTT
CSVRSSGNTIYF